The T cell receptor (beta chain) described here comes from a study of post-analysis software for immune sequencing data. In the study overall: The patients showed relapsing-remitting, secondary progressive and progressive-relapsing multiple sclerosis courses. Study-wide results and limits: When patients were compared with controls, four or five TRBV segments were more frequent, TRBV5-6, TRBV5-1 and TRBV20-1 among them. Strong co-clustering by F measure was seen for same-batch samples. Among multiple sclerosis patients, normalized Chao1 diversity was significantly below that of controls.

Concerning this clonotype itself: Its antigen is unidentified.

Trimming pared 6 bases from V and 1 base from J, leaving 13 bases between. The CDR3 is made up of 16 amino acids. The germline CDR1 and CDR2 sequences are SGHDN and FVKESK. Each TCR beta cDNA library carried unique molecular identifiers. With roughly 1 to 11 million T cells as the source, some 510,000 cDNA molecules resulted. TCRdb reanalysed the PCR reads using MiXCR and keeps one entry per CDR3 protein. This sample carries hundreds of thousands of distinct CDR3 sequences, about 53% of them seen once, and the ten largest clones take about 4.5%. This receptor was taken from a girl aged 5-17 years with multiple sclerosis. The sample was blood. J is TRBJ1-6 and V is TRBV14; perhaps TRBD1 as D (5 bases). The CDR3 protein is CASRPGSWSYNSPLHF. In DNA form, the CDR3 reads TGTGCCAGCAGGCCAGGGAGTTGGTCCTATAATTCACCCCTCCACTTT.